This TCR beta chain is drawn from a study of PD-1 blockade in classical Hodgkin lymphoma. General observations from the study: The study found that TCR diversity rose significantly by C4D1 in CD4+ but not CD8+ cells. Nivolumab starters within 1 year of ASCT were excluded. At baseline, newly diagnosed patients reportedly showed less TCR diversity than healthy donors.

After autologous stem cell transplantation all patients relapsed, and prior brentuximab vedotin exposure differed between cohorts. The assay was immunoSEQ multiplex PCR, and TCRdb's table has in-frame clones only and misses some. The profile covers 60,000 to 65,000 clones, with 88% appearing a single time and around 12% taken by the ten largest. The table lists this clone with a count of one. Its antigen is still unknown. The CDR3 covers 14 residues. In germline, CDR1 is MNHNY, CDR2 SVGAGI (reference sequence). Between the trimmed V and J ends, which lost 2 bases and 7 bases, there was a span of 11 bases.

The chain couples TRBV6-6 to TRBJ1-4; D gene uncertain. This receptor was taken from a human donor with classical Hodgkin lymphoma. Sequencing used peripheral blood mononuclear cells (PBMCs), obtained at baseline. The CDR3 is CASSYRLPLEKLFF. For the CDR3, the DNA is TGTGCCAGCAGTTACAGGCTCCCCCTTGAAAAACTGTTTTTT.